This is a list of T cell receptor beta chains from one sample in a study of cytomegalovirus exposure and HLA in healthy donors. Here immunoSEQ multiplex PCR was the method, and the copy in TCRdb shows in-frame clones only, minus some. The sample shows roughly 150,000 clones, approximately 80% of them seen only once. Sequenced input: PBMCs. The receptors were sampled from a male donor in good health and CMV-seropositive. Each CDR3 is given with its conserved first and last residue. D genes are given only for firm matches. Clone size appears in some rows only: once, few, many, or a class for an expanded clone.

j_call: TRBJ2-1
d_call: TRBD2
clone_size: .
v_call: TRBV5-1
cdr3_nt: TGCGCCAGCAGCTTTACGACTAGCGGGTATGACAATGAGCAGTTCTTC
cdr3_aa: CASSFTTSGYDNEQFF

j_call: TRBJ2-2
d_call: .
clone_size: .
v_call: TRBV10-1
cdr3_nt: TGCGCCAGCAGATTAATGTACGGGACTCACACCGGGGAGCTGTTTTTT
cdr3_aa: CASRLMYGTHTGELFF

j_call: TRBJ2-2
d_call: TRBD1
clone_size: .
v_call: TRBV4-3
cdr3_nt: TGCGCCAGCAGCCCTCGGAACAGGGGCACCGGGGAGCTGTTTTTT
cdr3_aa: CASSPRNRGTGELFF

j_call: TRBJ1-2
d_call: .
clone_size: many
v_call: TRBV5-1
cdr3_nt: TGCGCCAGCAGCCGGCGGGACGGTAACTATGGCTACACCTTC
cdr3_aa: CASSRRDGNYGYTF

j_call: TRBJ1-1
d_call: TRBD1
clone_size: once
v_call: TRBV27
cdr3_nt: TGTGCCAGCAGTTTAACAACAGGGGTAGCTTTCTTT
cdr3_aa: CASSLTTGVAFF

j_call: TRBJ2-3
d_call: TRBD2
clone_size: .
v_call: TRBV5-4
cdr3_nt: TGTGCCAGCAGCTTGGGGGTCAGGGCGGGGGACACAGATACGCAGTATTTT
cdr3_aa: CASSLGVRAGDTDTQYF

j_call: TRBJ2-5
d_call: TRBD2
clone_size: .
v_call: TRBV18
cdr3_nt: TGTGCCAGCTCACCCGCAGCGGGGGATTTAGAGACCCAGTACTTC
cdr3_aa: CASSPAAGDLETQYF

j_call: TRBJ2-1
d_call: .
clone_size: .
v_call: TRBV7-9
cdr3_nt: TGTGCCAGCAGCTTACCAGGGGCGACGGAGGGGGCCGGTAATGAGCAGTTCTTC
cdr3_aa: CASSLPGATEGAGNEQFF

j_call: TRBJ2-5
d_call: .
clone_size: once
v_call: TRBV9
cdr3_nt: TGTGCCAGCAGCGTAAGGGACACCACTCAAGAGACCCAGTACTTC
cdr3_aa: CASSVRDTTQETQYF

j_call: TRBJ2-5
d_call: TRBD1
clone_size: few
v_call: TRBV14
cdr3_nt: TGTGCCAGCAGCCAAGGAACCGGGACAGCTTACCAAGAGACCCAGTACTTC
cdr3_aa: CASSQGTGTAYQETQYF

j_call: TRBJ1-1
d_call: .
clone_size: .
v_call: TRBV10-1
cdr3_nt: TGCGCCAGCATGGGGACTCTAGACACTGAAGCTTTCTTT
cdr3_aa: CASMGTLDTEAFF

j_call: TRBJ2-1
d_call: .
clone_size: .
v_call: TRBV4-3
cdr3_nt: TGCGCCAGCAGCCAACTAAGCTCCTACAATGAGCAGTTCTTC
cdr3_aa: CASSQLSSYNEQFF

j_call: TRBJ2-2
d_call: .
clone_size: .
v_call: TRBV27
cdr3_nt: TGTGCCAGCAGCCCCGGGAACACCGGGGAGCTGTTTTTT
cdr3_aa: CASSPGNTGELFF

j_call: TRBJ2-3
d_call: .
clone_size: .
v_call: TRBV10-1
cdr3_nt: TGCGCCAGCAAATTTATCGACACCCTCGATACAGATACGCAGTATTTT
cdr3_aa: CASKFIDTLDTDTQYF

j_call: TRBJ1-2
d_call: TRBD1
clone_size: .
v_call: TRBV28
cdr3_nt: TGTGCCAGCAGTTCCCTGGGGACAGGTGCCATCTATGGCTACACCTTC
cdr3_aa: CASSSLGTGAIYGYTF

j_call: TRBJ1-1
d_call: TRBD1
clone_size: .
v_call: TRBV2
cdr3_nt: TGTGCCAGCAGCAGGGGACAGGTCTCGACTGAAGCTTTCTTT
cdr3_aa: CASSRGQVSTEAFF

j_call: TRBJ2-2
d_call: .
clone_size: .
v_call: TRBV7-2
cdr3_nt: TGTGCCAGCAGCTTATCACAGGGCCCCGGGGAGCTGTTTTTT
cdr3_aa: CASSLSQGPGELFF

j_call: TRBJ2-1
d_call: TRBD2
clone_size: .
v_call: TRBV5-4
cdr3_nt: TGTGCCAGCAGCTTCCTAGCGGGAGGGCCGAGCTCCTACAATGAGCAGTTCTTC
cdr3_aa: CASSFLAGGPSSYNEQFF

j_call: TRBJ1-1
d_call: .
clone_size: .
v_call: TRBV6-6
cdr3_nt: TGTGCCAGCAGCCTAGTCCTCAACACTGAAGCTTTCTTT
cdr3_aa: CASSLVLNTEAFF

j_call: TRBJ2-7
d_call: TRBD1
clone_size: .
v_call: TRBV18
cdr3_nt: TGTGCCAGCTCACCCTTTGACAGGGGCACCTACGAGCAGTACTTC
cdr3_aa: CASSPFDRGTYEQYF

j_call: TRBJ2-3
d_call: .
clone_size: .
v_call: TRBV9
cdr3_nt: TGTGCCAGCAGCGTTCCGGGACACAATACGCAGTATTTT
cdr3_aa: CASSVPGHNTQYF

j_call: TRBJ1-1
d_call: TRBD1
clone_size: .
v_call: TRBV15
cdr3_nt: TGTGCCACCAGCAGGTTAGTAGGGACAGGGGGCACTGAAGCTTTCTTT
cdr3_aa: CATSRLVGTGGTEAFF

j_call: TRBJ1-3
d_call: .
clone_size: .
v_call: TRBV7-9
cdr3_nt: TGTGCCAGCAGCTTAGTGACCGGCCAGAGGTCTGGAAACACCATATATTTT
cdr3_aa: CASSLVTGQRSGNTIYF

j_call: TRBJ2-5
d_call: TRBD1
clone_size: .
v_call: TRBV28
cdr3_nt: TGTGCCAGCAGTCCGACGACAGGGGTGACCCAGTACTTC
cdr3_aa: CASSPTTGVTQYF

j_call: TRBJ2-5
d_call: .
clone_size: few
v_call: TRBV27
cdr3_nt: TGTGCCAGCACCAGGGGATCCTCGACGGGCCCGGTGGAGACCCAGTACTTC
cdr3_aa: CASTRGSSTGPVETQYF

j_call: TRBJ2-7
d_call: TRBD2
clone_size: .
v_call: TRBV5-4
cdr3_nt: TGTGCCAGCAGCCCTAGCGGATACCTCCGCGAGCAGTACTTC
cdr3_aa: CASSPSGYLREQYF

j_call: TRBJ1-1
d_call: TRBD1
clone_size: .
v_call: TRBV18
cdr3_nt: TGTGCCAGCTCACCACTACAGGGGGCTACTGAAGCTTTCTTT
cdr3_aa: CASSPLQGATEAFF

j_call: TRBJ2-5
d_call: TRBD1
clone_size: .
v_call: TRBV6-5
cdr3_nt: TGTGCCAGCAGTTACTCCCCCGGGACAGCGGAGACCCAGTACTTC
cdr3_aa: CASSYSPGTAETQYF

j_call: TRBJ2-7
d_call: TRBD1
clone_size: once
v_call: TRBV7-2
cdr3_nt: TGTGCCAGCAGCTTGGACAGGGGCTACGAGCAGTACTTC
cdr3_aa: CASSLDRGYEQYF

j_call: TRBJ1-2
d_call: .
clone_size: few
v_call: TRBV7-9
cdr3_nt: TGTGCCAGCAGCCCCGTCGGGGGGGGCTATGGCTACACCTTC
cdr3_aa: CASSPVGGGYGYTF

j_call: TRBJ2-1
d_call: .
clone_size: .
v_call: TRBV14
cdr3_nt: TGTGCCAGCAGCCCTGGACTATACAATGAGCAGTTCTTC
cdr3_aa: CASSPGLYNEQFF

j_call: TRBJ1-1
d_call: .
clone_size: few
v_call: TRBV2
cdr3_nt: TGTGCCAGCAGCGCCGAACGCAGGAACACTGAAGCTTTCTTT
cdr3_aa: CASSAERRNTEAFF

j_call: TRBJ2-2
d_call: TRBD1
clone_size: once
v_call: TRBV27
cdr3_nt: TGTGCCAGCAGTTTAAGGGGACAGGGGGCTTCGAACACCGGGGAGCTGTTTTTT
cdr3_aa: CASSLRGQGASNTGELFF

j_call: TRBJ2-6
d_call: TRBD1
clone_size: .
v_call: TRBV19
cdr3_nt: TGTGCCAGTAGTACTGGGCGTTGGGACAGGCAGAGGGGGTCTGGGGCCAACGTCCTGACTTTC
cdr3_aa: CASSTGRWDRQRGSGANVLTF

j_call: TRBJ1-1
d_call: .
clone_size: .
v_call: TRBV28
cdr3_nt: TGTGCCACCACGGGAATCCCTGGGACTGAAGCTTTCTTT
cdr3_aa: CATTGIPGTEAFF

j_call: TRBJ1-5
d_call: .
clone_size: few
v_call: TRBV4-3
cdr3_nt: TGCGCCAGCAGCCAAGACGGATCAGACTATCAGCCCCAGCATTTT
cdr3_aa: CASSQDGSDYQPQHF

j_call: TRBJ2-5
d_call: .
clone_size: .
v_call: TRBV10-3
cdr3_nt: TGTGCCATCAGTGAGTCCGCCGGGAGAGAGACCCAGTACTTC
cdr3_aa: CAISESAGRETQYF

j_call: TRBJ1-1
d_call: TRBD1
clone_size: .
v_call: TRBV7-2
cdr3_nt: TGTGCCAGCAGCTTAGTGTTCAGGGGGAGCATGAACACTGAAGCTTTCTTT
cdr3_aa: CASSLVFRGSMNTEAFF

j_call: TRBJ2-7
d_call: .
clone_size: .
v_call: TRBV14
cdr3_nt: TGTGCCAGCAGCTCTAACTACGAGCAGTACTTC
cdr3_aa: CASSSNYEQYF

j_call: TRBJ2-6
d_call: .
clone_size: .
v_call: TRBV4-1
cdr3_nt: TGCGCCAGCAGCCAAGGACGGGCTGGGGCCAACGTCCTGACTTTC
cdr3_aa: CASSQGRAGANVLTF

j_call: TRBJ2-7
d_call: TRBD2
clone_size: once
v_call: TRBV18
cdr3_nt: TGTGCCAGCTCACCCCGGGTTCTAGCGGGAGGAATGAGCTACGAGCAGTACTTC
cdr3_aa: CASSPRVLAGGMSYEQYF

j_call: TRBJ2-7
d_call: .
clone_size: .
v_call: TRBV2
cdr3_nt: TGTGCCAGCGGGGGCCACCCGGGAAACTTC
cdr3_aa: CASGGHPGNF

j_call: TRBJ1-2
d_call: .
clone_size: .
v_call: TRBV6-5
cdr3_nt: TGTGCCAGCAGTTACCCTCTCGGGGATGGCTACACCTTC
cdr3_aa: CASSYPLGDGYTF

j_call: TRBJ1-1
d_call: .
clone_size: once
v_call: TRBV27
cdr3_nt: TGTGCCAGCAGTCATCTAACAGGAACCCTTGAAGCTTTCTTT
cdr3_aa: CASSHLTGTLEAFF

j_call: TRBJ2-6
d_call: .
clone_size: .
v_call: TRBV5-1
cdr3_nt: TGCGCCAGCAGCTGGACAGAGTCCAGCTCTGGGGCCAACGGCCTGACTTTC
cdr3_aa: CASSWTESSSGANGLTF

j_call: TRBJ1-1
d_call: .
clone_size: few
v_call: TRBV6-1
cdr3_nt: TGTGCCAGCAGACAGGACGAGTGGACTGAAGCTTTCTTT
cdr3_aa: CASRQDEWTEAFF

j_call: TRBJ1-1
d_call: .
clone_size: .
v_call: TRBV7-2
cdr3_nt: TGTGCCAGCAGCCCAGTAAACACTGAAGCTTTCTTT
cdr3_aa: CASSPVNTEAFF

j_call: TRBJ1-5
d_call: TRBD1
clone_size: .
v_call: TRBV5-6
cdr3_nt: TGTGCCAGCAGCTCAACAGGGGAGGTCCAGCCCCAGCATTTT
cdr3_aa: CASSSTGEVQPQHF